The T cell receptor (beta chain) described here comes from a study of control samples from healthy donors and cancer patients. The CDR3 loop spans 17 amino acids. Per germline, CDR1 MNHEY and CDR2 SMNVEV (reference sequence). Trimming removed 4 bases from V and 7 bases from J; junction bases left unmatched: 14. Sequencing was performed with immunoSEQ multiplex PCR; in TCRdb, only in-frame clones are kept and a portion is missing. The sample yields some 410,000 clones, approximately 92% seen once. The sequenced sample consisted of PBMCs. The TCR originated in a man aged 40-55 years with head and neck cancer. V gene TRBV27 combines with J gene TRBJ2-1; 9 nucleotides agree with TRBD2. The CDR3 spells CASSYLGGGAAENEQFF. The CDR3 coding sequence is TGTGCCAGCAGTTATCTGGGCGGGGGGGCCGCAGAAAATGAGCAGTTCTTC.